Each of the 26 T cell receptor beta chains below was sequenced from the same sample in a study of T cells after yellow fever vaccination. TCRdb ran MiXCR on the 5' RACE reads and lists one entry per CDR3 protein. The top ten hold roughly 2.5% of the sample, which has 100,000 to 150,000 distinct CDR3 sequences, approximately 7% seen once. The material sequenced was CD4+ T cells sorted from PBMCs, taken about 10 days after the first yellow fever vaccination. The receptor set was obtained from a man between 18 and 29 years old who received the YFV17D yellow fever vaccine.

To note about this clonotype: A read error may explain this, as a much larger clone is one base away. This sequence joins TRBV5-1 and TRBJ1-4, with D perhaps TRBD1 (5 bases). The germline gives CDR1 SGHRS, CDR2 YFSETQ. The length of the CDR3 is 16 residues. The CDR3 DNA follows: TGCGCCAGCAGCTTGGACAGGAGAACAACTAAGGAAAAACTGTTTTTT. Amino acid sequence: CASSLDRRTTKEKLFF.

This clonotype was recorded many times. V is TRBV11-2 and J is TRBJ2-2; D is ambiguous. V was shortened by 6 bases and J by 7 bases, with 9 bases between the two germline ends. This CDR3 spans 12 amino acids. In germline, CDR1 is SGHAT, CDR2 FQNNGV. CDR3 loop: CASRGPGGELFF. CDR3 nucleotide sequence: TGTGCCAGCAGAGGCCCCGGCGGGGAGCTGTTTTTT.

This clonotype was seen a few times. This chain connects TRBV6-1 to TRBJ2-6; 7 nucleotides align to TRBD1. The length of the CDR3 is 16 residues. Germline values: CDR1 MNHNS, CDR2 SASEGT. The J segment lost 0 bases and the V segment lost 4 bases, leaving 3 bases of the junction unmatched. The CDR3 sequence is CASSGDSDSGANVLTF. The CDR3 nucleotides read TGTGCCAGCAGTGGGGACAGCGACTCTGGGGCCAACGTCCTGACTTTC.

This clonotype was counted ten times or more. This chain uses TRBV7-2 with TRBJ1-1; D might be TRBD1 (5 bases). Germline CDR1 is SGHTA and CDR2 is FQGNSA. V was cut by 5 bases and J by 0 bases, with 10 bases left in between. The CDR3 has 14 residues. DNA of the CDR3: TGTGCCAGCAGCCGCGGGGGGATGAACACTGAAGCTTTCTTT. This sequence encodes CASSRGGMNTEAFF.

V usage is TRBV20-1 and J usage is TRBJ1-1, with 7 bases identical to TRBD1. The CDR3 extends over 14 amino acids. Per germline, CDR1 DFQATT and CDR2 SNEGSKA (reference sequence). With V trimmed by 3 bases and J by 0 bases, 4 bases remained unmatched. CDR3 bases: TGCAGTGCTAGGAAGGGACAGTTGAACACTGAAGCTTTCTTT. Encoded protein: CSARKGQLNTEAFF.

This clonotype was recorded many times. This sequence joins TRBV7-9 and TRBJ2-4, with TRBD2 identical over 8 bases. The CDR3 sequence is 15 residues long. Trimming at V came to 2 bases and at J to 5 bases, leaving 5 bases not matched to a gene. Germline loops: CDR1 SEHNR, CDR2 FQNEAQ (reference sequence). The chain's CDR3 is CASSLSGGAENIQYF. As DNA, the CDR3 is TGTGCCAGCAGCTTATCGGGGGGGGCGGAAAACATTCAGTACTTC.

This clonotype has at least ten counts. The CDR3 bases are TGTGCCAGCAGCGGAATAGCGGGGAGGAACACCGGGGAGCTGTTTTTT. Its protein is CASSGIAGRNTGELFF. This chain connects TRBV5-6 to TRBJ2-2, with TRBD2 matching 8 bases. This CDR3 region has 16 residues. The ends lost 4 bases at V and 1 base at J; junction bases unmatched: 6. CDR1 is SGHDT and CDR2 is YYEEEE in the germline V gene.

This clonotype was recorded at least ten times. The CDR3 DNA is TGTGCCAGCAGTTCAGTAGCGGGGGGCACAGATACGCAGTATTTT. Translated, it gives CASSSVAGGTDTQYF. This chain links TRBV7-2 with TRBJ2-3, with 9 bases aligning to TRBD2. Trimming took 6 bases from V and 1 from J; bases not matched to a gene: 5. CDR3 length: 15 amino acids. Germline lookup yields CDR1 SGHTA and CDR2 FQGNSA.

This chain uses TRBV5-4 with TRBJ1-6; TRBD1 matches 7 bases. J lost 8 bases, V lost 3 bases, and 5 bases had no gene match. This CDR3 is 14 amino acids long. Germline V gives CDR1 SGHNT, CDR2 YYREEE (reference sequence). CDR3 sequence: CASSYSTGDSPLHF. In DNA form, the CDR3 reads TGTGCCAGCAGCTATTCAACAGGGGATTCACCCCTCCACTTT.

This clonotype has ten or more counts. This chain uses TRBV12-3 or TRBV12-4 with TRBJ2-5; 7 nucleotides agree with TRBD2. The CDR3 extends over 14 amino acids. The junction had 6 bases not matched to a gene; V was cut back by 3 bases and J by 5 bases. The CDR3 nucleotides read TGTGCCAGCAGTTTGGGGGGGATGGGCGAGACCCAGTACTTC. It encodes CASSLGGMGETQYF.

This clonotype was counted many times. The chain employs TRBV20-1 and TRBJ2-7; TRBD1 aligns across 7 bases. Losses at the gene ends were 4 bases for V and 0 bases for J; bases not matched to a gene: 3. The CDR3 covers 13 residues. Germline CDR1 reads DFQATT; CDR2 reads SNEGSKA (reference sequence). CDR3 DNA sequence: TGCAGTGCTAACAGGGGCCACTCCTACGAGCAGTACTTC. It translates to CSANRGHSYEQYF.

V and J are TRBV18 and TRBJ2-2; weak D call: TRBD1 (6 bases). Trimming cost V 5 bases and J 4 bases, with 20 bases left between them. Germline CDR1 reads KGHSH; CDR2 reads LQKENI. The CDR3 loop spans 17 amino acids. The DNA of the CDR3 is TGTGCCAGCTCATCATTCACAGGGTCGGCGAGCACCGGGGAGCTGTTTTTT. Amino acids: CASSSFTGSASTGELFF.

This clonotype was seen a few times. This sequence may be a read error, since a much larger clone differs from it by one base. The V call is TRBV25-1, the J call TRBJ2-4; the D is unclear. The CDR3 is 13 amino acids. Germline CDR1 reads MGHDK; CDR2 reads SYGVNS. The CDR3: CASRGTAKNMQYF. The CDR3 DNA follows: TGTGCCAGCAGAGGAACGGCCAAAAACATGCAGTACTTC.

At least ten counts were recorded for this clonotype. The V gene is TRBV6-1, the J gene TRBJ1-4, with 10 bases aligning to TRBD1. This CDR3 has 17 residues. CDR1 is MNHNS and CDR2 is SASEGT in the germline V gene. V lost 4 bases and J lost 5; bases outside the gene matches: 10. The CDR3 nucleotides read TGTGCCAGCAGTGCACGATCTCCGGGACAGGGGAATGAAAAACTGTTTTTT. This encodes CASSARSPGQGNEKLFF.

This clonotype occurred a few times. The chain combines TRBV5-4 with TRBJ2-5; 7 nucleotides align to TRBD2. V lost 0 bases to trimming and J lost 5 bases; unmatched junction nucleotides: 7. CDR3 length equals 15 residues. Looked up from germline, CDR1 is SGHNT and CDR2 is YYREEE (reference sequence). CDR3 loop: CASSLDSRGSETQYF. The CDR3 region has the DNA TGTGCCAGCAGCTTGGACTCGCGGGGGTCTGAGACCCAGTACTTC.

The sample holds many counts of this clonotype. The chain is built from TRBV10-3 and TRBJ2-3; 7 positions agree with TRBD1. V lost 8 bases and J lost 0; bases outside the gene matches: 11. CDR3 size: 16 residues. Looked up from germline, CDR1 is ENHRY and CDR2 is SYGVKD. CDR3 amino acids: CAIGRTTGASTDTQYF. The CDR3 region has the DNA TGTGCCATCGGACGTACCACAGGGGCCAGCACAGATACGCAGTATTTT.

The V and J genes are TRBV28 and TRBJ1-1; TRBD1 might be the D (6 bases). Deletions cut 3 bases from V and 0 bases from J, with 14 bases between. CDR1 and CDR2 from the germline V gene are MDHEN and SYDVKM. The CDR3 contains 16 residues. For the CDR3, the DNA is TGTGCCAGCAGTTTGGCGGGGGCGGGGGTGAACACTGAAGCTTTCTTT. Amino acid sequence: CASSLAGAGVNTEAFF.

This clonotype was detected ten times or more. This rearrangement joins TRBV4-2 to TRBJ2-3, with 8 bases lining up with TRBD1. The germline CDR1 and CDR2 sequences are LGHNA and YNFKEQ. The CDR3 length is 16 residues. V lost 4 bases to trimming and J lost 1 base; unmatched junction nucleotides: 7. The CDR3 protein is CASSLQTGGRTDTQYF. For the CDR3, the DNA is TGTGCCAGCAGCCTCCAAACAGGGGGACGCACAGATACGCAGTATTTT.

There are many counts of this clonotype. The CDR3 region has the DNA TGTGCCAGCAGCTTCGGACAGGGGTTAGCAGATACGCAGTATTTT. Its protein product is CASSFGQGLADTQYF. This chain links TRBV7-9 with TRBJ2-3; 9 bases match TRBD1. This CDR3 region has 15 residues. The V gene's germline CDR1 is SEHNR and CDR2 FQNEAQ (reference sequence). V shed 3 bases, J shed 4 bases, and the junction held 5 bases outside the gene matches.

This clonotype occurred a few times. This chain uses TRBV7-2 with TRBJ1-1; unclear D gene. The CDR3 has 12 residues. The germline V and J ends were trimmed by 5 bases and 10 bases, with 14 bases remaining between them. Germline V CDR1 and CDR2: SGHTA, FQGNSA. CDR3 bases: TGTGCCAGCAGCCTCGATCGCAGCGCAGCTTTCTTT. Protein sequence: CASSLDRSAAFF.

This clonotype was picked up many times. This chain connects TRBV13 to TRBJ2-1, with TRBD2 matching 11 bases. The germline gives CDR1 PRHDT, CDR2 FYEKMQ (reference sequence). This CDR3 comprises 16 residues. The V gene end was trimmed by 6 bases and the J gene end by 0 bases; junction bases not matched to a gene: 4. The CDR3 sequence: CASRRTSGHSYNEQFF. The CDR3 DNA follows: TGTGCCAGCAGAAGGACTAGCGGGCACTCCTACAATGAGCAGTTCTTC.

This clonotype was detected many times. The chain recombines TRBV6-5 with TRBJ2-7; 8 nucleotides agree with TRBD1. The CDR3 is made up of 17 amino acids. Germline V gives CDR1 MNHEY, CDR2 SVGAGI. The trim removed 0 bases at V and 7 bases at J, leaving 14 bases unmatched. In nucleotides, the CDR3 is TGTGCCAGCAGTTACTCGTATGGGACAGGCCCTTTTGGGGAGCAGTACTTC. Protein sequence: CASSYSYGTGPFGEQYF.

In its sample, this clonotype was seen many times. The V and J genes are TRBV5-1 and TRBJ2-1, with 11 nucleotides matching TRBD1. V dropped 4 bases and J dropped 2; count of bases not matched to a gene: 2. The CDR3 covers 15 residues. Germline lookup yields CDR1 SGHRS and CDR2 YFSETQ. The CDR3 is CASSGTGGTYNEQFF. The CDR3 DNA sequence: TGCGCCAGCAGCGGGACAGGGGGGACCTACAATGAGCAGTTCTTC.

In the case of this clonotype: This may arise from a read error, as a much more abundant clone is one base away. J is TRBJ1-2 and V is TRBV5-6; D ambiguous. The CDR3 is 14 amino acids. V lost 2 bases and J 8 bases, leaving 16 bases between the germline ends. Germline loops: CDR1 SGHDT, CDR2 YYEEEE. The CDR3 bases are TGTGCCAGCAGCTTAACCCCCCCCATCTGGGGCTACACCTTC. Its protein is CASSLTPPIWGYTF.

Regarding this clonotype: This may come from a read error, since a much larger clone is one base off. The V call is TRBV5-1, the J call TRBJ1-6, with D uncertain. Deletions cut 0 bases from V and 8 bases from J, with 21 bases between. CDR1 and CDR2 (germline): SGHRS, YFSETQ. The CDR3 loop spans 18 amino acids. The CDR3 DNA reads as TGCGCCAGCAGCTTGGCCCCCCAAGGTCGTCGGGTGGATTCACCCCTCCACTTT. Translation gives CASSLAPQGRRVDSPLHF.

This clonotype was recorded many times. At one of its ends the junction is not consistent with the germline gene, which may arise from a read error. The chain links TRBV7-7 to TRBJ1-4; D might be TRBD1 (6 bases). Germline values: CDR1 SSHAT, CDR2 FNYEAQ (reference sequence). The CDR3 runs 13 residues. CDR3 in DNA: TGTGCTAGCAGTCAAGGGGGTGGCGAAAAACTGTTTTTT. It specifies CASSQGGGEKLFF.